This is a list of T cell receptor beta chains from one sample in a study of beta chain features in type 1 diabetes. This table comes from immunoSEQ multiplex PCR, and its TCRdb copy is limited to in-frame clones, with some not included. This table has a few hundred thousand clones, 11% appearing once. The specimen was central memory CD4+ T cells from blood. The receptors here all came from a man between 18 and 35 years old in good health. Both conserved end residues are part of each CDR3. Fields, in order: clone size, J gene, D gene, CDR3 length, V gene, CDR3 DNA, CDR3 protein. D genes are given only for firm matches. The size entry is marked missing in some rows and otherwise reads once, few, many or a size class.

size: .
J: TRBJ1-4
D: .
length: 13
V: TRBV6-6
DNA: TGTGCCAGCAGTTACGGCATTTCCGAAAAACTGTTTTTT
CDR3: CASSYGISEKLFF

size: .
J: TRBJ2-1
D: TRBD2
length: 14
V: TRBV15
DNA: TGTGCCACCAGCACCGGGACTAGCAGAGGTGAGCAGTTCTTC
CDR3: CATSTGTSRGEQFF

size: many
J: TRBJ2-7
D: .
length: 18
V: TRBV7-8
DNA: TGTGCCAGCAGCTTAGCGGCCCAAGGGACGGTACCCTCCTACGAGCAGTACTTC
CDR3: CASSLAAQGTVPSYEQYF

size: .
J: TRBJ2-7
D: .
length: 13
V: TRBV30
DNA: TGTGCCTGGAATGCCTATTCCTCCTACGAGCAGTACTTC
CDR3: CAWNAYSSYEQYF

size: .
J: TRBJ2-1
D: .
length: 16
V: TRBV16
DNA: TGTGCCAGCAGCCAAGCTTCTCAGACCACTTACAATGAGCAGTTCTTC
CDR3: CASSQASQTTYNEQFF

size: few
J: TRBJ2-2
D: TRBD1
length: 16
V: TRBV7-9
DNA: TGTGCCAGCAGCTTAGAAGGGGGCACTAACACCGGGGAGCTGTTTTTT
CDR3: CASSLEGGTNTGELFF

size: few
J: TRBJ2-2
D: .
length: 15
V: TRBV10-3
DNA: TGTGCCATCAGTGACCCGGGGGCGAACACCGGGGAGCTGTTTTTT
CDR3: CAISDPGANTGELFF

size: .
J: TRBJ1-2
D: .
length: 14
V: TRBV11-2
DNA: TGTGCCAGCAGCTTAGAGCGGAGTAACTATGGCTACACCTTC
CDR3: CASSLERSNYGYTF

size: few
J: TRBJ2-3
D: TRBD2
length: 15
V: TRBV18
DNA: TGTGCCAGCTCACCGCCGGGAGGAGGGACAGATACGCAGTATTTT
CDR3: CASSPPGGGTDTQYF

size: few
J: TRBJ1-4
D: .
length: 15
V: TRBV7-2
DNA: TGTGCCAGCAGCTCAGCCATTCAGCGTAATGAAAAACTGTTTTTT
CDR3: CASSSAIQRNEKLFF

size: few
J: TRBJ2-1
D: .
length: 15
V: TRBV9
DNA: TGTGCCAGCAGCGTTCGGTCTCTCGGGGCTCATGAGCAGTTCTTC
CDR3: CASSVRSLGAHEQFF

size: .
J: TRBJ2-7
D: .
length: 15
V: TRBV4-3
DNA: TGCGCCAGCAGCCAAGGACGTAGTGTATACTACGAGCAGTACTTC
CDR3: CASSQGRSVYYEQYF

size: few
J: TRBJ1-4
D: .
length: 13
V: TRBV29-1
DNA: TGCAGCGTGCGGGGTTTTACTAATGAAAAACTGTTTTTT
CDR3: CSVRGFTNEKLFF

size: many
J: TRBJ2-4
D: TRBD2
length: 14
V: TRBV13
DNA: TGTGCCAGCAGCAACCCCGGGACTAGCGACATTCAATACTTC
CDR3: CASSNPGTSDIQYF

size: .
J: TRBJ2-5
D: .
length: 16
V: TRBV14
DNA: TGTGCCAGCAGCCAAGATAGAGGACGGGTGGTAGAGACCCAGTACTTC
CDR3: CASSQDRGRVVETQYF

size: .
J: TRBJ2-5
D: .
length: 13
V: TRBV14
DNA: TGTGCCAGCAGCGCCAGACTCGCAGAGACCCAGTACTTC
CDR3: CASSARLAETQYF

size: few
J: TRBJ2-5
D: .
length: 15
V: TRBV18
DNA: TGTGCCAGCTCACCACCGGGCTCCCCGGGGAAGACCCAGTACTTC
CDR3: CASSPPGSPGKTQYF

size: few
J: TRBJ2-3
D: .
length: 14
V: TRBV4-1
DNA: TGCGCCAGCAGCTCAGACGGATTGGGAGATACGCAGTATTTT
CDR3: CASSSDGLGDTQYF

size: few
J: TRBJ2-1
D: .
length: 12
V: TRBV7-9
DNA: TGTGCCAGCAGCTCCCAGGCGGAGGAGCAGTTCTTC
CDR3: CASSSQAEEQFF

size: .
J: TRBJ2-1
D: .
length: 12
V: TRBV6-5
DNA: TGTGCCAGCAGCCGCCTAGGGGGTGAGCAGTTCTTC
CDR3: CASSRLGGEQFF

size: few
J: TRBJ2-5
D: .
length: 15
V: TRBV6-6
DNA: TGTGCCAGCAGTTTAGGCCAGGGAAGCCAAGAGACCCAGTACTTC
CDR3: CASSLGQGSQETQYF

size: .
J: TRBJ1-5
D: TRBD1
length: 17
V: TRBV30
DNA: TGTGCCTGGAGTGTACAACAGGGGCTATATAGCAATCAGCCCCAGCATTTT
CDR3: CAWSVQQGLYSNQPQHF

size: few
J: TRBJ2-1
D: TRBD2
length: 14
V: TRBV6-5
DNA: TGTGCCAGCAGGAAGGGACTAGCGGACAATGAGCAGTTCTTC
CDR3: CASRKGLADNEQFF

size: few
J: TRBJ2-3
D: .
length: 14
V: TRBV7-9
DNA: TGTGCCAGCAGCCGTGCGGCGGAAACAGATACGCAGTATTTT
CDR3: CASSRAAETDTQYF

size: .
J: TRBJ1-2
D: .
length: 15
V: TRBV25-1
DNA: TGTGCCAGCAGTGAAGGGGGAGGGGTTGACTATGGCTACACCTTC
CDR3: CASSEGGGVDYGYTF

size: many
J: TRBJ2-7
D: .
length: 12
V: TRBV30
DNA: TGTGCCCTGAAAGGTCCTCAATACGAGCAGTACTTC
CDR3: CALKGPQYEQYF

size: many
J: TRBJ2-7
D: .
length: 14
V: TRBV28
DNA: TGTGCCAGCAGTTCCCGCAGGGGACACTACGAGCAGTACTTC
CDR3: CASSSRRGHYEQYF

size: many
J: TRBJ2-1
D: TRBD1
length: 14
V: TRBV18
DNA: TGTGCCACCCTGAGGGACAGGGGAACCGTTGAGCAGTTCTTC
CDR3: CATLRDRGTVEQFF

size: many
J: TRBJ2-1
D: TRBD1
length: 15
V: TRBV4-2
DNA: TGTGCCAGCAGCCCATCTGGGGACAGGGGGCGTGAGCAGTTCTTC
CDR3: CASSPSGDRGREQFF

size: few
J: TRBJ2-1
D: TRBD2
length: 15
V: TRBV28
DNA: TGTGCCAGCAGTGTTAGCGGGAGGGCCCACAATGAGCAGTTCTTC
CDR3: CASSVSGRAHNEQFF

size: .
J: TRBJ2-7
D: TRBD2
length: 14
V: TRBV6-5
DNA: TGTGCCAGCAGTTATGGGGGACTAGGGTACGAGCAGTACTTC
CDR3: CASSYGGLGYEQYF

size: .
J: TRBJ2-5
D: .
length: 13
V: TRBV29-1
DNA: TGCAGCGTCCCTTGGGGAGCCGAGGAGACCCAGTACTTC
CDR3: CSVPWGAEETQYF

size: few
J: TRBJ2-2
D: .
length: 13
V: TRBV5-4
DNA: TGTGCCAGCAGCTTGTGGAACACCGGGGAGCTGTTTTTT
CDR3: CASSLWNTGELFF

size: few
J: TRBJ1-1
D: .
length: 15
V: TRBV7-2
DNA: TGTGCCAGCAGCCCCAGGAGGGGGGAGAACACTGAAGCTTTCTTT
CDR3: CASSPRRGENTEAFF

size: .
J: TRBJ2-1
D: TRBD2
length: 15
V: TRBV2
DNA: TGTGCCAGCAGTGATTTGGCGGGAGGGCCGAATGAGCAGTTCTTC
CDR3: CASSDLAGGPNEQFF

size: .
J: TRBJ2-6
D: .
length: 17
V: TRBV19
DNA: TGTGCCAGTAGTATCCGAGCCGGGGGCTCTGGGGCCAACGTCCTGACTTTC
CDR3: CASSIRAGGSGANVLTF

size: .
J: TRBJ2-7
D: .
length: 14
V: TRBV27
DNA: TGTGCCAGCAGTTTTATGTGGACAGTGAGGGAGCAGTACTTC
CDR3: CASSFMWTVREQYF

size: .
J: TRBJ2-7
D: .
length: 13
V: TRBV30
DNA: TGTGCCTGGAGTGTAGACTCTTACTACGAGCAGTACTTC
CDR3: CAWSVDSYYEQYF

size: few
J: TRBJ1-1
D: .
length: 13
V: TRBV6-1
DNA: TGTGCCAGCAGAAGGGGTGTGAACACTGAAGCTTTCTTT
CDR3: CASRRGVNTEAFF

size: .
J: TRBJ2-5
D: .
length: 15
V: TRBV4-3
DNA: TGCGCCAGCAGCCAAGGGCCAGCCGGACAAGAGACCCAGTACTTC
CDR3: CASSQGPAGQETQYF

size: .
J: TRBJ1-1
D: TRBD1
length: 17
V: TRBV7-2
DNA: TGTGCCAGCAGCTCCCGACAGGGAAAGGGGGTGGACACTGAAGCTTTCTTT
CDR3: CASSSRQGKGVDTEAFF

size: .
J: TRBJ1-1
D: TRBD1
length: 16
V: TRBV11-2
DNA: TGTGCCAGCAGCACCCGACAGGGCGGTTTCAACACTGAAGCTTTCTTT
CDR3: CASSTRQGGFNTEAFF

size: .
J: TRBJ2-5
D: TRBD1
length: 14
V: TRBV28
DNA: TGTGCCAGCAGGGGTAGACAGGGAGAAGAGACCCAGTACTTC
CDR3: CASRGRQGEETQYF

size: .
J: TRBJ2-1
D: .
length: 13
V: TRBV18
DNA: TGTGCCAGCTCACCCCAACAGGGCAATGAGCAGTTCTTC
CDR3: CASSPQQGNEQFF

size: few
J: TRBJ2-2
D: TRBD1
length: 17
V: TRBV4-2
DNA: TGTGCCAGCAGCCAAGAAATTGGAGACAGGGGGACCGGGGAGCTGTTTTTT
CDR3: CASSQEIGDRGTGELFF

size: many
J: TRBJ2-4
D: .
length: 14
V: TRBV7-2
DNA: TGTGCCAGCAGCTCCCGGGACGGGAGTCCGATTCAGTACTTC
CDR3: CASSSRDGSPIQYF

size: .
J: TRBJ2-1
D: .
length: 16
V: TRBV2
DNA: TGTGCCAGCAGTGAACAGACAGGCTACCCCTACAATGAGCAGTTCTTC
CDR3: CASSEQTGYPYNEQFF

size: few
J: TRBJ1-1
D: TRBD1
length: 16
V: TRBV27
DNA: TGTGCCAGCAGTCTCCGGACAGGGAGCCTGAACACTGAAGCTTTCTTT
CDR3: CASSLRTGSLNTEAFF

size: few
J: TRBJ2-3
D: .
length: 19
V: TRBV4-2
DNA: TGTGCCAGCAGCCAACTCCCCGGGGGCGCGGGAGAGAGGGTACATACGCAGTATTTT
CDR3: CASSQLPGGAGERVHTQYF

size: .
J: TRBJ2-5
D: .
length: 15
V: TRBV7-9
DNA: TGTGCCAGCAGCTTAGAGGCCGGGACGAGAGAGACCCAGTACTTC
CDR3: CASSLEAGTRETQYF

size: few
J: TRBJ2-2
D: TRBD1
length: 15
V: TRBV29-1
DNA: TGCAGCGCCACAACCAGGGGGATACTGACCGGGGAGCTGTTTTTT
CDR3: CSATTRGILTGELFF

size: many
J: TRBJ2-3
D: .
length: 14
V: TRBV9
DNA: TGTGCCAGCAGCGTGAGACTAGAGGTGGATACGCAGTATTTT
CDR3: CASSVRLEVDTQYF

size: few
J: TRBJ2-1
D: TRBD2
length: 17
V: TRBV4-3
DNA: TGCGCCAGCAGCCAAGAGCCTAGCGGGAGTGCCTACAATGAGCAGTTCTTC
CDR3: CASSQEPSGSAYNEQFF

size: few
J: TRBJ2-1
D: .
length: 13
V: TRBV7-3
DNA: TGTGCCAGCAGCCCGGCGGGCAGCCGTGAGCAGTTCTTC
CDR3: CASSPAGSREQFF

size: few
J: TRBJ1-5
D: .
length: 15
V: TRBV18
DNA: TGTGCCAGCTCCCCCAGGGGACGGCTTGATCAGCCCCAGCATTTT
CDR3: CASSPRGRLDQPQHF

size: few
J: TRBJ2-5
D: TRBD2
length: 16
V: TRBV28
DNA: TGTGCCAGCAGACCTTCGGGTAGCGGGAGCGGGGAGACCCAGTACTTC
CDR3: CASRPSGSGSGETQYF